One sample yielded the 15 T cell receptor beta chains listed below, sequenced in a study of OX40 agonist ivuxolimab in advanced cancers. Clones were sequenced by immunoSEQ multiplex PCR, and TCRdb holds only the in-frame ones, with some missing. The sample yields some 62,000 clones, around 90% seen once. This specimen consisted of CD4+ or CD8+ T cells sorted from blood, obtained in a trial of the OX40 agonist ivuxolimab. These receptors were obtained from an adult with an advanced solid tumor such as melanoma, head and neck, liver or kidney cancer.

V and J are TRBV19 and TRBJ2-7; either TRBD1 or TRBD2 may supply D (7 bases each). There are 11 residues in the CDR3. From germline, CDR1 is LNHDA and CDR2 SQIVND (reference sequence). With 10 bases removed from V and 6 bases from J, the gap between germline ends came to 13 bases. CDR3 sequence: CATRGTIEQYF. The CDR3 bases are TGTGCCACCAGGGGGACTATCGAGCAGTACTTC.

A single count supports this clone. The chain employs TRBV6-1 and TRBJ1-2; possibly TRBD1 for D (6 bases). The V and J ends lost 6 bases and 0 bases respectively, with 11 bases between them. The CDR3 contains 14 residues. From germline, CDR1 is MNHNS and CDR2 SASEGT. CDR3 nucleotide sequence: TGTGCCAGCAGCCCAGACAGGACTAACTATGGCTACACCTTC. Translation gives CASSPDRTNYGYTF.

The chain has TRBV6-6 and TRBJ2-7, with 8 bases matching TRBD1. CDR3 length equals 15 residues. Per the germline V gene, CDR1 is MNHNY and CDR2 is SVGAGI (reference sequence). The ends lost 2 bases at V and 3 bases at J; junction bases unmatched: 6. CDR3 sequence: CASSYGSGTGYEQYF. CDR3 DNA: TGTGCCAGCAGTTACGGTTCGGGGACAGGCTACGAGCAGTACTTC.

This clone was found once. This chain links TRBV7-9 with TRBJ2-1; D uncertain. The CDR3 extends over 12 amino acids. Trimming pared 2 bases from V and 6 bases from J, leaving 5 bases between. CDR1 is SEHNR and CDR2 is FQNEAQ in the germline V gene (reference sequence). The CDR3, as DNA: TGTGCCAGCAGCTTATCCGGCAATGAGCAGTTCTTC. This gives the protein CASSLSGNEQFF. Full variable domain (missing parts from reference TRBV7-9 and TRBJ2-1): DTGVSQNPRHKITKRGQNVTFRCDPISEHNRLYWYRQTLGQGPEFLTYFQNEAQLEKSRLLSDRFSAERPKGSFSTLEIQRTEQGDSAMYLCASSLSGNEQFFGPGTRLTVL.

V and J are TRBV5-1 and TRBJ1-1; D gene ambiguous. The germline V gene encodes CDR1 SGHRS and CDR2 YFSETQ. Trimming cost V 0 bases and J 1 base, with 4 bases left between them. The CDR3 runs 13 residues. CDR3: CASSLAANTEAFF. Written as DNA, the CDR3 is TGCGCCAGCAGCTTGGCGGCGAACACTGAAGCTTTCTTT.

This chain joins TRBV9 and TRBJ1-2; no clear D gene. The CDR3 is made up of 12 amino acids. Between the trimmed V and J ends, which lost 0 bases and 4 bases, there was a span of 4 bases. Looked up from germline, CDR1 is SGDLS and CDR2 is YYNGEE. This CDR3 is CASSVDGYGYTF. The CDR3 DNA reads TGTGCCAGCAGCGTAGATGGCTATGGCTACACCTTC.

The V and J genes are TRBV28 and TRBJ2-7; perhaps TRBD1 as D (6 bases). CDR1 MDHEN and CDR2 SYDVKM come from the germline V gene. This CDR3 has 14 amino acids. With 5 bases removed from V and 3 bases from J, the gap between germline ends came to 14 bases. CDR3 DNA: TGTGCCAGCAGTCCGACGGGACACCGCTACGAGCAGTACTTC. The encoded protein is CASSPTGHRYEQYF.

V usage is TRBV19 and J usage is TRBJ2-2; D is perhaps TRBD1 (5 bases). The germline V gene encodes CDR1 LNHDA and CDR2 SQIVND (reference sequence). CDR3 length: 16 residues. Trimming removed 1 base at V and 0 bases at J, with 9 bases between. The CDR3 sequence is CASSIGWGTNTGELFF. The CDR3 DNA sequence: TGTGCCAGTAGTATAGGATGGGGCACGAACACCGGGGAGCTGTTTTTT.

A word on this clone: Germline is not matched at one junction end, which may reflect a read error. V and J are TRBV6-6 and TRBJ2-1; D gene unclear. The CDR3 is 14 amino acids. The germline CDR1 and CDR2 sequences are MNHNY and SVGAGI (reference sequence). CDR3 DNA: TGTGCCAGCAGTTATACTACTTCCTTCAATGAGCAGTTCTTC. The encoded protein is CASSYTTSFNEQFF.

V gene TRBV2 combines with J gene TRBJ1-2; D remains unclear. The CDR3 totals 15 residues. V lost 2 bases, J lost 3 bases, and 13 bases lay in between. Germline V gene data show CDR1 as SNHLY and CDR2 as FYNNEI. CDR3 sequence: CASSEWQARDYGYTF. The CDR3 DNA sequence: TGTGCCAGCAGTGAATGGCAGGCGAGAGACTATGGCTACACCTTC. Full variable domain (remainder filled in from reference TRBV2 and TRBJ1-2): EPEVTQTPSHQVTQMGQEVILRCVPISNHLYFYWYRQILGQKVEFLVSFYNNEISEKSEIFDDQFSVERPDGSNFTLKIRSTKLEDSAMYFCASSEWQARDYGYTFGSGTRLTVV.

For this clone: This same CDR3 is encoded by further DNA sequences in the sample. The chain employs TRBV7-9 and TRBJ2-3; no firm D call. The CDR3 sequence is 12 residues long. The germline CDR1 and CDR2 sequences are SEHNR and FQNEAQ (reference sequence). Trimming removed 0 bases from V and 3 bases from J, with 1 base in between. The DNA of the CDR3 is TGTGCCAGCAGCTTAGCTACAGATACGCAGTATTTT. This translates into CASSLATDTQYF.

This rearrangement joins TRBV11-1 to TRBJ1-4, with 8 bases matching TRBD1. Germline V gene data show CDR1 as SGHAT and CDR2 as FQDESV (reference sequence). The trim removed 3 bases at V and 4 bases at J, leaving 1 base unmatched. This CDR3 is built from 14 residues. DNA for the CDR3: TGTGCCAGCAGCTTGGACAGGGTTAATGAAAAACTGTTTTTT. Amino acids: CASSLDRVNEKLFF. Looking up the rest from reference TRBV11-1 and TRBJ1-4 gives the full variable domain: EAEVAQSPRYKITEKSQAVAFWCDPISGHATLYWYRQILGQGPELLVQFQDESVVDDSQLPKDRFSAERLKGVDSTLKIQPAELGDSAMYLCASSLDRVNEKLFFGSGTQLSVL.

The table lists this clone with a few counts. V gene TRBV12-2 combines with J gene TRBJ2-7; the D segment call TRBD2 is taken from the table without a DNA check. TRBV12-2 is assigned pseudogene status. The CDR3 is 16 residues long. CDR3 region: CASRPEWSGRFHEQYF. CDR3 nucleotide sequence: TGTGCAAGTCGCCCGGAGTGGAGCGGGAGATTTCACGAGCAGTACTTC.

This sequence joins TRBV7-3 and TRBJ1-5, with unresolved D. The length of the CDR3 is 14 residues. Per germline, CDR1 SGHTA and CDR2 FQGTGA. Trimming took off 5 bases at V and 1 base at J, with 9 bases between the two ends. The CDR3 DNA sequence: TGTGCCAGCAGCCAACAATGGAGCAATCAGCCCCAGCATTTT. The encoded protein is CASSQQWSNQPQHF.

J is TRBJ2-3 and V is TRBV7-6; tentatively, D is TRBD2 (6 bases). There are 15 residues in the CDR3. V was clipped by 2 bases and J by 6 bases, with 15 bases between them. From germline, CDR1 is SGHVS and CDR2 FNYEAQ. The CDR3 DNA sequence: TGTGCCAGCAGCTTAATGACGGGACTCAGCGATACGCAGTATTTT. This translates into CASSLMTGLSDTQYF.